Following are 23 T cell receptor beta chains from one sample sequenced in a study of Tregs in tolerant kidney transplant recipients. These receptors have no identified antigens. The table came from immunoSEQ multiplex PCR; TCRdb's copy has only in-frame clones and leaves some out. The table includes about 44,000 clones, roughly 95% detected once. The sequencing sample was made of Tregs from blood cultured with allogeneic cells. The receptors were gathered from a human donor in good health.

The chain is built from TRBV5-6 and TRBJ2-5; the D is unclear. Germline values: CDR1 SGHDT, CDR2 YYEEEE. V lost 0 bases and J 2 bases, leaving 14 bases between the germline ends. The CDR3 has 16 amino acids. The CDR3 DNA sequence: TGTGCCAGCAGCTTGGGTCCCCCCTTAGTACAAGAGACCCAGTACTTC. Amino acids: CASSLGPPLVQETQYF.

The V gene is TRBV6-1, the J gene TRBJ2-5, with 8 bases identical to TRBD1. The CDR3 length is 16 residues. Germline lookup yields CDR1 MNHNS and CDR2 SASEGT. J gave up 8 bases and V 3 bases, and 14 bases lay outside the gene matches. The CDR3, as DNA: TGTGCCAGCAGTGAGCACAGGGGGTATCCAAGAGATACCCAGTACTTC. This codes for CASSEHRGYPRDTQYF.

The V gene is TRBV7-8, the J gene TRBJ2-1; 13 bases line up with TRBD2. J gave up 8 bases and V 1 base, and 11 bases lay outside the gene matches. This CDR3 spans 18 amino acids. CDR1 is SGHVS, CDR2 FQNEAQ, per germline. The CDR3 sequence: CASSLGPPGTSGAHEQFF. In DNA, the CDR3 is TGTGCCAGCAGCTTAGGCCCTCCCGGGACTAGCGGGGCCCATGAGCAGTTCTTC. The complete variable domain, with remaining parts taken from reference TRBV7-8 and TRBJ2-1, reads GAGVSQSPRYKVAKRGQDVALRCDPISGHVSLFWYQQALGQGPEFLTYFQNEAQLDKSGLPSDRFFAERPEGSVSTLKIQRTQQEDSAVYLCASSLGPPGTSGAHEQFFGPGTRLTVL.

Only one count was recorded for this clone. The chain joins TRBV14 to TRBJ1-1; D unclear. CDR1 is SGHDN, CDR2 FVKESK, per germline. V lost 3 bases and J 4 bases, leaving 9 bases between the germline ends. The CDR3 has 13 amino acids. This chain's CDR3 is CASSHGRTTEAFF. The CDR3 DNA reads as TGTGCCAGCAGCCACGGTAGGACCACTGAAGCTTTCTTT. Full variable domain (outside the CDR3, taken from reference TRBV14 and TRBJ1-1): EAGVTQFPSHSVIEKGQTVTLRCDPISGHDNLYWYRRVMGKEIKFLLHFVKESKQDESGMPNNRFLAERTGGTYSTLKVQPAELEDSGVYFCASSHGRTTEAFFGQGTRLTVV.

This chain joins TRBV6-1 and TRBJ2-1, with D perhaps being TRBD1 or TRBD2 (6 bases each). This CDR3 is 12 amino acids long. V lost 1 base, J lost 15 bases, and 13 bases lay in between. Germline V gene sequence: CDR1 MNHNS, CDR2 SASEGT. Here the CDR3 reads CASSEGGGRPFF. The CDR3 bases are TGTGCCAGCAGTGAAGGAGGGGGGAGACCGTTCTTC.

The chain carries TRBV18 and TRBJ2-1, with TRBD1 matching over 9 bases. Germline CDR1 reads KGHSH; CDR2 reads LQKENI. The CDR3 sequence is 15 residues long. J was trimmed by 2 bases and V by 4 bases; bases with no gene match: 3. For the CDR3, the DNA is TGTGCCAGCTCACGACAGGGGGTTACCTACAATGAGCAGTTCTTC. It yields the protein CASSRQGVTYNEQFF. The variable domain in full, with the rest retrieved from reference TRBV18 and TRBJ2-1, is NAGVMQNPRHLVRRRGQEARLRCSPMKGHSHVYWYRQLPEEGLKFMVYLQKENIIDESGMPKERFSAEFPKEGPSILRIQQVVRGDSAAYFCASSRQGVTYNEQFFGPGTRLTVL.

The chain carries TRBV19 and TRBJ2-7, with 12 bases identical to TRBD2. With 6 bases clipped from V and 4 bases from J, the junction kept 7 bases outside the gene matches. Germline V gene data show CDR1 as LNHDA and CDR2 as SQIVND (reference sequence). The CDR3 contains 15 residues. CDR3 amino acids: CASSRWTSGKYEQYF. The CDR3 coding sequence is TGTGCCAGTAGCAGATGGACTAGCGGGAAGTACGAGCAGTACTTC.

This chain uses TRBV7-6 with TRBJ2-6; D possibly corresponds to TRBD2 (5 bases). This CDR3 contains 18 residues. V lost 5 bases to trimming and J lost 0 bases, with 17 bases between them. Germline CDR1 is SGHVS and CDR2 is FNYEAQ. CDR3 sequence reads: CASSPGPATSSGANVLTF. CDR3 nucleotide sequence: TGTGCCAGCAGCCCTGGGCCGGCTACTAGCTCTGGGGCCAACGTCCTGACTTTC.

The J gene is TRBJ2-3, the V gene TRBV18; D may correspond to TRBD1 or TRBD2 (5 bases each). The CDR3 length is 13 residues. Germline CDR1 is KGHSH and CDR2 is LQKENI. Trimming shortened V by 4 bases and J by 5 bases, and 10 bases separated the two germline ends. The CDR3 bases are TGTGCCAGCTCACGAGGGGTGGGAGATACGCAGTATTTT. It yields the protein CASSRGVGDTQYF.

The chain uses TRBV14 and TRBJ2-7, with D perhaps assigned TRBD1 or TRBD2 (5 bases each). The V gene lost 0 bases and the J gene lost 6 bases, with 15 bases spanning the gap. The CDR3 totals 15 residues. Germline V gene sequence: CDR1 SGHDN, CDR2 FVKESK. The CDR3 DNA sequence: TGTGCCAGCAGCCAAGATTTTGGGACGGCGGGCGAGCAGTACTTC. Translating it yields CASSQDFGTAGEQYF.

The chain employs TRBV4-1 and TRBJ1-1; 7 bases line up with TRBD1. The V gene end was trimmed by 8 bases and the J gene end by 8 bases; junction bases not matched to a gene: 32. The CDR3 is made up of 20 amino acids. Germline assignment: CDR1 MGHRA and CDR2 YSYEKL. CDR3 loop: CASQANVLSIRRGLELEAFF. The CDR3 DNA is TGCGCCAGCCAAGCCAACGTTTTGAGCATTCGAAGGGGGCTCGAACTAGAAGCTTTCTTT.

The chain combines TRBV7-9 with TRBJ1-2; D might be TRBD1 (5 bases). Germline V gives CDR1 SEHNR, CDR2 FQNEAQ (reference sequence). V lost 5 bases to trimming and J lost 5 bases, with 15 bases between them. This CDR3 spans 14 amino acids. DNA for the CDR3: TGTGCCAGCAGCCGCACGAAGAGGGGATATGGCTACACCTTC. It yields the protein CASSRTKRGYGYTF. The variable domain in full, with the rest retrieved from reference TRBV7-9 and TRBJ1-2, is DTGVSQNPRHKITKRGQNVTFRCDPISEHNRLYWYRQTLGQGPEFLTYFQNEAQLEKSRLLSDRFSAERPKGSFSTLEIQRTEQGDSAMYLCASSRTKRGYGYTFGSGTRLTVV.

The rearrangement uses TRBV4-1 and TRBJ1-2; TRBD1 matches 7 bases. The germline gives CDR1 MGHRA, CDR2 YSYEKL. After removal of 0 bases from V and 2 bases from J, the junction contained 3 bases not matched to a gene. The CDR3 contains 15 residues. The CDR3 here is CASSQEPGQNYGYTF. CDR3 sequence (DNA): TGCGCCAGCAGCCAAGAACCGGGACAGAACTATGGCTACACCTTC.

To note about this clone: The DNA is omitted, as the CDR3 cannot be located on it reliably, and the CDR3 follows TCRdb's listing. The chain employs TRBV5-1 and TRBJ1-2; the table assigns TRBD1, which was not confirmed against the DNA. The CDR3 is 13 residues long, counting both termini. Germline V gives CDR1 SGHRS, CDR2 YFSETQ. The CDR3 sequence: CASSSVAVSGYTF.

This chain uses TRBV4-2 with TRBJ1-2; D not certain. Trimming stripped 0 bases from V and 8 bases from J, with 16 bases between. The CDR3 is 15 amino acids. Germline CDR1 and CDR2: LGHNA and YNFKEQ. CDR3 region: CASSQDFRDVRGYTF. The CDR3 nucleotides read TGTGCCAGCAGCCAAGATTTCCGCGACGTTAGAGGCTACACCTTC.

This rearrangement joins TRBV28 to TRBJ1-4; D uncertain. Germline lookup yields CDR1 MDHEN and CDR2 SYDVKM. With 1 base removed from V and 7 bases from J, the gap between germline ends came to 13 bases. The CDR3 sequence is 15 residues long. The chain's CDR3 is CASSLYVRQAEKLFF. The CDR3 DNA reads TGTGCCAGCAGTTTATATGTCCGTCAGGCTGAAAAACTGTTTTTT.

The table lists this clone with a count of one. The J gene is TRBJ2-1, the V gene TRBV14, with 8 bases fitting TRBD1. The CDR3 length is 15 residues. Losses at the gene ends were 2 bases for V and 3 bases for J; bases not matched to a gene: 3. Germline V gives CDR1 SGHDN, CDR2 FVKESK. In DNA form, the CDR3 reads TGTGCCAGCAGCCAAAGCAGGGGGCGCTACAATGAGCAGTTCTTC. Protein product: CASSQSRGRYNEQFF. The full variable domain, in which reference TRBV14 and TRBJ2-1 provide the parts outside the CDR3, is EAGVTQFPSHSVIEKGQTVTLRCDPISGHDNLYWYRRVMGKEIKFLLHFVKESKQDESGMPNNRFLAERTGGTYSTLKVQPAELEDSGVYFCASSQSRGRYNEQFFGPGTRLTVL.

V usage is TRBV7-2 and J usage is TRBJ1-1; perhaps TRBD1 as D (5 bases). Germline CDR1 is SGHTA and CDR2 is FQGNSA. Trimming stripped 5 bases from V and 2 bases from J, with 15 bases between. The CDR3 sequence is 15 residues long. This CDR3 reads CASSPRGVGNTEAFF. Written as DNA, the CDR3 is TGTGCCAGCAGCCCCCGGGGGGTAGGTAACACTGAAGCTTTCTTT. The entire variable domain, with the rest obtained from reference TRBV7-2 and TRBJ1-1, is as follows: GAGVSQSPSNKVTEKGKDVELRCDPISGHTALYWYRQSLGQGLEFLIYFQGNSAPDKSGLPSDRFSAERTGGSVSTLTIQRTQQEDSAVYLCASSPRGVGNTEAFFGQGTRLTVV.

The V gene is TRBV5-6, the J gene TRBJ2-1; D is unresolved. Deletions cut 0 bases from V and 3 bases from J, with 7 bases between. CDR1 and CDR2 from the germline V gene are SGHDT and YYEEEE. There are 14 residues in the CDR3. This chain's CDR3 is CASSLVSYYNEQFF. CDR3 bases: TGTGCCAGCAGCTTGGTATCATACTACAATGAGCAGTTCTTC.

The V gene is TRBV5-6, the J gene TRBJ1-1, with a possible D match to TRBD1 (5 bases). Per germline, CDR1 SGHDT and CDR2 YYEEEE. CDR3 size: 15 residues. Trimming removed 4 bases from V and 1 base from J, with 14 bases in between. In DNA, the CDR3 is TGTGCCAGCAGCCGTTCAGGGACGGGGAACACTGAAGCTTTCTTT. Protein sequence: CASSRSGTGNTEAFF.

The chain uses TRBV6-6 and TRBJ2-6; D remains ambiguous. The V end lost 6 bases, the J end lost 3 bases, and 3 bases lay between the germline ends. This CDR3 contains 12 residues. Germline V gene data show CDR1 as MNHNY and CDR2 as SVGAGI (reference sequence). The DNA for the CDR3 is TGTGCCAGCAGAGGTGGGGCCAACGTCCTGACTTTC. It specifies CASRGGANVLTF.

The table lists this clone with a count of one. The chain recombines TRBV11-2 with TRBJ2-7; D not resolved. Per the germline V gene, CDR1 is SGHAT and CDR2 is FQNNGV. This CDR3 comprises 12 residues. Trimming cost V 5 bases and J 4 bases, with 9 bases left between them. The CDR3 loop is CASSHRGYEQYF. The CDR3 nucleotides read TGTGCCAGCAGCCACCGTGGTTACGAGCAGTACTTC.

J is TRBJ2-3 and V is TRBV7-2; 9 positions agree with TRBD1. Per germline, CDR1 SGHTA and CDR2 FQGNSA. The CDR3 consists of 15 residues. V was clipped by 6 bases and J by 2 bases; unmatched bases: 6. The CDR3 sequence is CASSPQGAITDTQYF. In DNA form, the CDR3 reads TGTGCCAGCAGTCCACAGGGGGCGATCACAGATACGCAGTATTTT.